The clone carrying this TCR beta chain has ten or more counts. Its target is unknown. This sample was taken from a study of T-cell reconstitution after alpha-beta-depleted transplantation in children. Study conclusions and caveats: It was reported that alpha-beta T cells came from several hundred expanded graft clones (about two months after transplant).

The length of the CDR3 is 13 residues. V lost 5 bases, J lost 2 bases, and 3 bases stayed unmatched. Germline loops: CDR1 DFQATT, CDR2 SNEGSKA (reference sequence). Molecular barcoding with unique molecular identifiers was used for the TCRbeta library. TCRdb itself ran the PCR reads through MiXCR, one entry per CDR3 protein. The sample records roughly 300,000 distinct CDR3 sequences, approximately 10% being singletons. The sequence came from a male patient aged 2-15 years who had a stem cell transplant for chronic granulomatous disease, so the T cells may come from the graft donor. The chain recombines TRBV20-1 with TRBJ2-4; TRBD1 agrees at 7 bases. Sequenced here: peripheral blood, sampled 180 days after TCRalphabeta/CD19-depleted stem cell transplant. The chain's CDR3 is CSASGGSKNIQYF. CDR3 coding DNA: TGCAGTGCTTCAGGGGGATCCAAAAACATTCAGTACTTC.